Listed here is a single T cell receptor beta chain. The antigen this receptor binds is unknown. No much larger clonotype is one base removed from it; base qualities were not supplied. The data originate from a study of cytomegalovirus exposure and HLA in healthy donors (dated by TCRdb to 2017 to 2019). With regard to the full study: According to an earlier analysis of a few hundred of the donors, some 170 million T cells yielded over 100 million unique TCR beta sequences and 250 to 350 Gb of sequence data. An early release covering roughly 640 HLA-typed donors comprised about 290 gigabases of sequencing data and 65 million to 100 million unique TCR sequences. The genetic ancestry cluster associated with self-reported Caucasian donors included about four fifths of the 300 to 450 genotyped donors. The study was designed to test whether signatures of past pathogen exposure could be identified by cataloging public T cell receptors. The T cell repertoires of 700 or so subjects were profiled by immunosequencing and related to cytomegalovirus serostatus. A separate validation cohort of about 110 different subjects was used in addition to the roughly 640-subject first cohort. To predict cytomegalovirus infection status, the study brought together high-throughput TCR immunosequencing, statistical association of individual TCRs with disease status, and machine learning. In a later analysis, previously published TCR beta repertoires from about 670 donors were re-analyzed and high-resolution HLA genotyping was added so that TCR occurrence patterns could be studied. The later analysis used no new phenotypic data to find candidate immune exposures, relying instead on TCR beta sequences and their occurrence across donors. To decide whether each TCR beta V gene segment behaved as functional or pseudogenic, an earlier analysis of some 600 of the donors relied on high-throughput TCR beta sequencing. Donor age, sex, ethnicity and CMV serostatus were compiled together with the repertoire data. A later genetic analysis used genome-wide SNP genotypes for about 65% of the roughly 700 donors, treating that subset as a discovery cohort. All discovery cohort repertoires had been generated on a single sequencing platform. Class I and class II HLA loci were covered by the typing at four-digit resolution. The number of donors typed differed by locus, with about 620-630 for A, B, C, DRB1 and DQB1, around 560 for DQA1, about 610 for DPA1, and some 470 for DPB1. Roughly 5 DR-DQ haplotypes were treated as single units for association and clustering because of strong linkage in the cohort. Across some 400 genotyped donors of the cohort, an average of about 220,000 unique TCR beta nucleotide sequences per donor were sequenced, and roughly 18% of those sequences were non-productive.

From the cysteine through the phenylalanine, the CDR3 covers 15 amino acids. This entry keeps only the CDR3 DNA: 45 bases, framed from base 1. The germline V gene (reference sequence) yields SEHNR for CDR1 and FQNEAQ for CDR2. The V and J ends are trimmed by 1 base and 1 base, leaving 7 bases between them. Libraries came from the immunoSEQ multiplex PCR assay. A mixture of 60 forward primers for TCR Vbeta segments and 13 reverse primers for TCR Jbeta segments was used in the multiplex PCR. The CDR3 region of rearranged TCR beta genes was amplified from genomic DNA with a multiplex PCR assay. The amplified TCR beta libraries were sequenced on the Illumina HiSeq System as 87-base-pair reads. The study's own analysis went as follows. Across the roughly 600 repertoires, a later analysis counted roughly 84 million unique TCR beta chains, approximately 12 million of which were shared by at least two donors. A nearest-neighbor algorithm error-corrected the raw reads and collapsed the reads into unique sequences, merging closely related sequences to remove PCR and sequencing errors. Alignment of CDR3 sequences to IMGT reference sequences was used to assign V, D and J gene segments. For a sequence to be retained, a match of at least six nucleotides was required to both a V gene segment and a J gene segment. A rearrangement was called productive if the CDR3 had no stop codons and remained in frame with V and J, and every other rearrangement was called non-productive. CDR3 was defined according to IMGT convention as the region running from the second conserved V-encoded cysteine to the conserved J-encoded phenylalanine. The earlier analysis of a few hundred of the donors excluded any sequence lacking an unambiguous match to a single V gene segment. An earlier analysis of 587 of the donors classified V segments as functional when productive rearrangements were above 56.7% and as segregating when the standard deviation between donors was above 5%. To diagnose cytomegalovirus status from the catalog of TCR beta chain sequences, a statistical classification framework was built. In a later analysis, TCR nucleotide sequences were compared against IMGT/GENE-DB human TR gene sequences so that V and J genes could be assigned. A later analysis assigned CDR3 sequences and most-parsimonious VDJ recombination scenarios with the TCRdist pipeline. In a later analysis, each TCR beta chain was defined by its CDR3 amino acid sequence together with its V-gene family, and reads lacking a unique V-gene family were excluded. In a later analysis, several hundred highly shared, low-generation-probability nucleotide sequences were removed to address suspected cross-contamination and a sequencing artifact. For each public chain, a later analysis derived a clonal expansion index from normalized ranks of inferred template counts within each repertoire. A later analysis computed generation probabilities with a VDJ recombination model fitted to out-of-frame rearrangements, and checked the results against IGoR. Hypergeometric tests were used in a later analysis to score TCR-TCR, TCR-HLA and TCR-CMV co-occurrence, with a repertoire-size bias correction applied to the TCR pairs. To estimate false discovery rates, a later analysis permuted the HLA or CMV assignments 20 times. In a later analysis, co-occurring TCRs were grouped with DBSCAN, and TCRdist sequence similarity was added when clustering was performed within HLA-allele-positive subsets. Repertoires with fewer than 30,000 or more than 120,000 public chains, plus five repertoires with anomalous nucleotide sharing, were excluded from co-occurrence clustering. Not all clones reach the TCRdb copy of this immuneACCESS table, which keeps in-frame sequences only. Checked studies attribute under half of the gap to unresolved V genes and leave the rest unexplained. The V and J calls and clone size are taken from that table; D and trimming were inferred from the DNA. Counted in this sample were roughly 100,000 clones; roughly 15% of them appeared once. The top ten clones comprise around 0.9% of the sample.

What the work shows at the level of the full study, not this receptor alone: Cytomegalovirus status was reported to be diagnosed by the classifier with high specificity and sensitivity in both the original and validation cohorts. In a later genetic analysis, fewer N-insertions in productive TCRs were reported among donors in an Asian-associated ancestry cluster than the approximately 670-donor mean. In a later analysis, the rate of TCR association differed among HLA loci, with DRB1 alleles having the most associated TCRs and HLA-C alleles having the fewest. According to a later analysis, parvovirus B19, influenza, CMV and Epstein-Barr virus appeared linked to several top co-occurrence clusters. A later analysis found that most CMV-associated TCR beta chains appeared HLA-restricted, with HLA associations seemingly driven largely by CMV exposure. Roughly uniform sequencing depth across donors was assumed in presence/absence analyses, although this assumption may not hold. Assigning TCR associations to individual alleles was difficult when HLA alleles, especially DR and DQ, strongly co-occurred. At a false discovery rate of 0.05, a later analysis linked some 18,000 TCR beta sequences to specific HLA alleles. HLA typing was unavailable for some donors at each locus, so association tests used only the typed subset. Because the 87-base-pair reads could not distinguish some IMGT-functional V segments, including TRBV6-2 and TRBV6-3, those segments were excluded. Linkage disequilibrium might explain the correlated functional status among segregating V segments, but an unknown experimental factor could not be excluded. Over 15 rarely observed V segments, including chromosome 9 orphons, were excluded from the earlier analysis of just under 600 of the donors because counts were too low. In the study, roughly 160 TCR beta chains were listed as associated with cytomegalovirus. In a later analysis, HLA-associated TCR beta chains were found to be more clonally expanded and to have lower generation probabilities than equally common non-associated chains. A further reported finding was that TCR beta sequences accurately predicted the HLA-A and HLA-B alleles for most subjects in the first cohort. The sequencing pipeline was judged likely to have produced a cluster of highly shared sequence variants as a technical artifact. Across donors, most TCR sequences were observed very rarely, whereas some public TCRs were present in many individuals. An association between a missense DCLRE1C variant and V-gene and J-gene trimming of TCR beta chains was found in a later genetic analysis and replicated in an independent cohort. Broadly in line with IMGT annotations, most TCR beta V segments showed up in productive rearrangements about 90% or about 30% of the time in an earlier analysis of several hundred of the donors. In this cohort, only TCR beta chains were sequenced, and detectable features were limited by the absence of alpha or paired-chain data. The authors suggested that the approach could potentially be extended to other disease states and immunological phenotypes. For the cohort, immune exposure information was limited to CMV serostatus. A few of the identified cytomegalovirus-associated TCR beta chains were confirmed in vitro to be specific for cytomegalovirus antigens.

The cohort was made up of about 610 healthy bone marrow donors. Cohort members were all nominally healthy when sampled, although unrecorded immune exposures were likely present. The donor tested CMV seronegative, placing the donor among the 350 to 400 seronegative members of the cohort. A peripheral blood sample was provided by each donor, and peripheral blood mononuclear cells were used for TCR beta sequencing. Genomic DNA extraction from the blood cell samples was performed with the Qiagen DNeasy Blood Extraction Kit. Recombination connected TRBV7-9 to TRBJ2-2; possibly the D gene is TRBD1, per 6 matching bases. Sequencing was carried out using PBMCs. The source is a female donor in good health and CMV-seronegative. The CDR3 sequence is CASSLGRGNTGELFF. The DNA sequence is TGTGCCAGCAGCTTAGGCAGGGGGAACACCGGGGAGCTGTTTTTT. With the rest looked up from the reference TRBV7-9 and TRBJ2-2 genes rather than sequenced, the full variable domain is DTGVSQNPRHKITKRGQNVTFRCDPISEHNRLYWYRQTLGQGPEFLTYFQNEAQLEKSRLLSDRFSAERPKGSFSTLEIQRTEQGDSAMYLCASSLGRGNTGELFFGEGSRLTVL.